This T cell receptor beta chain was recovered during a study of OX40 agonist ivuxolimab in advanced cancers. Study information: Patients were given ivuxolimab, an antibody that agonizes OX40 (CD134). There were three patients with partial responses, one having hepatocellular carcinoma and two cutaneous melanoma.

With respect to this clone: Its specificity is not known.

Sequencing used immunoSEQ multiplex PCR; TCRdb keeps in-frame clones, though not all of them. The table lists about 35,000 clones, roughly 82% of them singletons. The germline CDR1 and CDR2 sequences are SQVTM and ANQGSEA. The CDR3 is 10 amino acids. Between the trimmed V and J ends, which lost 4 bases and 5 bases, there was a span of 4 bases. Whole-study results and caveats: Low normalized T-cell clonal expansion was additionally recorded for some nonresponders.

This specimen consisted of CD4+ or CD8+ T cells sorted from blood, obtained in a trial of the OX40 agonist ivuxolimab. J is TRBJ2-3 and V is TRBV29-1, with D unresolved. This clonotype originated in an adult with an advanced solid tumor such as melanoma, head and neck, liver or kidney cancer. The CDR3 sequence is CSVVEDTQYF. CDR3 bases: TGCAGCGTTGTAGAAGATACGCAGTATTTT.